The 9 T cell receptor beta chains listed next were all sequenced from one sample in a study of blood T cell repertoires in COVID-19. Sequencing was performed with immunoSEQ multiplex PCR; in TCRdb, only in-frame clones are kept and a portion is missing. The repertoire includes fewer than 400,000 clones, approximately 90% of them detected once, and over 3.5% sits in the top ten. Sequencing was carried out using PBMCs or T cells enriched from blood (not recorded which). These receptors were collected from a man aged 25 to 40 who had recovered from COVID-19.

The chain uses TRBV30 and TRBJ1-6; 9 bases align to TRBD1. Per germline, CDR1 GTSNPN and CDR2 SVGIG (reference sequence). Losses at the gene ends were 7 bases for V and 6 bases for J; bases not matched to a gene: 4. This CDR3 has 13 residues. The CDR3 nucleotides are TGTGCCTCCGACAGGGGGTTTAATTCACCCCTCCACTTT. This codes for CASDRGFNSPLHF.

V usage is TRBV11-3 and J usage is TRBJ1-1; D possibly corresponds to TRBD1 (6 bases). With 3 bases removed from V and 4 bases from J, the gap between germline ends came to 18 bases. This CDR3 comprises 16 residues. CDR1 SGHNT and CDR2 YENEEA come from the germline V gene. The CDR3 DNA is TGTGCCAGCAGCTTCGGCGGGAGGGGGGGGAGCACTGAAGCTTTCTTT. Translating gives CASSFGGRGGSTEAFF.

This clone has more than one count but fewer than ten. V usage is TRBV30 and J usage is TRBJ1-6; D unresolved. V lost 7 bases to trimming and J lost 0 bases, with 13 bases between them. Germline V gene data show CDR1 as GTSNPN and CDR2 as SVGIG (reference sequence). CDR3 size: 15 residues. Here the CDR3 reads CASRTSSSYNSPLHF. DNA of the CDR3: TGTGCCTCTAGGACTTCTAGCTCCTATAATTCACCCCTCCACTTT.

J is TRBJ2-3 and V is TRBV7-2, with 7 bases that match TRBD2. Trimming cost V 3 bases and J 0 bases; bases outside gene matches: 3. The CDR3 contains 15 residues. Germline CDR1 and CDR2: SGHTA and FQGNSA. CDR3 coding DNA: TGTGCCAGCAGCTTTGCGGGAGCTAGCACAGATACGCAGTATTTT. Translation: CASSFAGASTDTQYF.

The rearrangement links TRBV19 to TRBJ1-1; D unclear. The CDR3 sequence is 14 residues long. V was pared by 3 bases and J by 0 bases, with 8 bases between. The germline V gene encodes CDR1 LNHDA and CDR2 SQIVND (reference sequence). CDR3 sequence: CASSIRRMNTEAFF. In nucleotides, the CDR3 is TGTGCCAGTAGTATTAGGCGGATGAACACTGAAGCTTTCTTT.

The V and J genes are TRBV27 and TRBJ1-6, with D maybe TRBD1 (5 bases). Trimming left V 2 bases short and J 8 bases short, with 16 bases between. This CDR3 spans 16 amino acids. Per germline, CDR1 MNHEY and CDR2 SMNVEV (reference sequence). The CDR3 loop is CASSLGGGGRHSPLHF. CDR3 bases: TGTGCCAGCAGTTTAGGGGGGGGAGGTCGGCATTCACCCCTCCACTTT.

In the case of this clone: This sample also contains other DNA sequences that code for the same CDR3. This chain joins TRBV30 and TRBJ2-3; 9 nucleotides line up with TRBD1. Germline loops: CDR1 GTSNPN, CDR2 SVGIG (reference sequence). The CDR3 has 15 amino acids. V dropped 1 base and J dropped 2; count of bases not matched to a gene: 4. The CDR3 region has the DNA TGTGCCTGGAGTGGGGGGACAGGGTTCACAGATACGCAGTATTTT. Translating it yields CAWSGGTGFTDTQYF.

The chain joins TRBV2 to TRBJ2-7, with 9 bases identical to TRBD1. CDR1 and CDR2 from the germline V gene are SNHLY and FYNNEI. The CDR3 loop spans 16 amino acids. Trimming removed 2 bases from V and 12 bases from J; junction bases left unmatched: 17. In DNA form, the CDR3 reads TGTGCCAGCAGTGAATCTTTAGGGACAGGGCGAACAAAGGGGTACTTC. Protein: CASSESLGTGRTKGYF.

CDR3: CASSSEAGLSYNEQFF. The CDR3 region has the DNA TGTGCCAGCAGCTCGGAAGCGGGGCTCTCCTACAATGAGCAGTTCTTC. This rearrangement joins TRBV5-6 to TRBJ2-1, with 7 bases that match TRBD2. The ends lost 3 bases at V and 0 bases at J; junction bases unmatched: 6. Per germline, CDR1 SGHDT and CDR2 YYEEEE. The CDR3 contains 16 residues.